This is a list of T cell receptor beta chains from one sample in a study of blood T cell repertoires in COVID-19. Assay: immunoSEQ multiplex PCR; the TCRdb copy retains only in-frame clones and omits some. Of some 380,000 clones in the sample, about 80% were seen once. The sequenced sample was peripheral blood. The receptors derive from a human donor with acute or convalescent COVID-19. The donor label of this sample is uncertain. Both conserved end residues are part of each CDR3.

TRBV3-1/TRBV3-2,CASSQDRGADGYTF
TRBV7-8,CASSIGVTGQETQYF
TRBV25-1,CASSERGGSQPQHF
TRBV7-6,CASSLGGGRVTGELFF
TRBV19,CASSISGNSYNEQFF
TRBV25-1,CASSRDWEAFF
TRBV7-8,CASSLTQGLAGVTNEQFF
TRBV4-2,CASSPRGAGANEQFF
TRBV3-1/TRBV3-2,CASSQVAGGGYTF
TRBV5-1,CASSLTDTEAFF
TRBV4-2,CASSQDGGVGETQYF
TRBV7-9,CASSLVGGEETQYF
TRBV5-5,CASSLTSTSSKGNEQFF
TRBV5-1,CASSTGTGSGLTYEQYF
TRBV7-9,CASSLWEGTDSPLHF